Listed below are T cell receptor beta chains from one sample, sequenced in a study of blood T cell repertoires in COVID-19. The method was immunoSEQ multiplex PCR; TCRdb's version includes in-frame clones alone and lacks a portion of them. The repertoire holds just over 95,000 clones, with less than 95% as singletons. Sequencing was carried out using peripheral blood. These receptors were obtained from a man aged 45-65 years with acute or convalescent COVID-19. Both conserved end residues are part of each CDR3. A D gene is named only where the DNA matches it firmly. Clone size is shown for a subset of rows, as once, few, many or a class of expanded clone.

-	TRBV9	-	15	TRBJ1-2	TGTGCCAGCAGCGTAGGGGACACCCCGCGCGATGGCTACACCTTC	CASSVGDTPRDGYTF
-	TRBV30	-	14	TRBJ2-7	TGTGCATCGGAGGCGCGCGAAGGACCCTACGAGCAGTACTTC	CASEAREGPYEQYF
few	TRBV3-1/TRBV3-2	TRBD1	15	TRBJ1-2	TGTGCCAGCAGAACTACCTCGGACAGGGGGGGTGGCTACACCTTC	CASRTTSDRGGGYTF
-	TRBV30	TRBD1	17	TRBJ1-4	TGTGCCTGGAGTCCCCGGGACAGGGCTATAACTAATGAAAAACTGTTTTTT	CAWSPRDRAITNEKLFF
once	TRBV7-2	TRBD1	16	TRBJ1-3	TGTGCCAGCAGCTTAGACAGGGGCGTCTCTGGAAACACCATATATTTT	CASSLDRGVSGNTIYF
-	TRBV5-1	TRBD1	14	TRBJ1-1	TGCGCCAGCAGCTCGGACAGGGCGAACACTGAAGCTTTCTTT	CASSSDRANTEAFF
-	TRBV11-2	TRBD1	13	TRBJ2-7	TGTGCCAGCAGCTTAACACAGGGGACCGAGCAGTACTTC	CASSLTQGTEQYF
-	TRBV3-1/TRBV3-2	-	16	TRBJ1-2	TGTGCCAGCAGCCATGGACTGATCCGGGCTAACTATGGCTACACCTTC	CASSHGLIRANYGYTF
-	TRBV6-5	-	15	TRBJ1-5	TGTGCCAGCAGTTACGGGCTGGGGGCGGATCAGCCCCAGCATTTT	CASSYGLGADQPQHF
-	TRBV11-2	TRBD2	16	TRBJ2-5	TGTGCCAGCAGCTTAGAGTCTGGCGGGAGAGGGGAGACCCAGTACTTC	CASSLESGGRGETQYF
once	TRBV5-6	-	15	TRBJ2-2	TGTGCCAGCAGCTTGGAACTCTCGAACACCGGGGAGCTGTTTTTT	CASSLELSNTGELFF
-	TRBV30	TRBD2	15	TRBJ2-7	TGTGCCTGGAGATGGCCGGGACTAGCGGCGTACGAGCAGTACTTC	CAWRWPGLAAYEQYF
once	TRBV5-8	-	15	TRBJ2-1	TGTGCCAGCAGCTTACCAGGGCGCTCCTACAATGAGCAGTTCTTC	CASSLPGRSYNEQFF
-	TRBV19	-	13	TRBJ2-7	TGTGCCAGTAGTAAGGGGGTATCCTACGAGCAGTACTTC	CASSKGVSYEQYF
-	TRBV30	TRBD2	15	TRBJ2-3	TGTGCCTGGAGTGTACTAGCGGGGAGCACAGATACGCAGTATTTT	CAWSVLAGSTDTQYF
-	TRBV6-4	-	13	TRBJ1-1	TGTGCCAGCGCCGCAGCGAGGGACACTGAAGCTTTCTTT	CASAAARDTEAFF
-	TRBV7-9	TRBD2	16	TRBJ2-1	TGTGCCAGCAGCTTAGCTAGCGGGAGAGGTATAGATGAGCAGTTCTTC	CASSLASGRGIDEQFF
once	TRBV11-3	-	15	TRBJ2-5	TGTGCCAGCAGCTTAGGAACTGGGCCGGTAGAGACCCAGTACTTC	CASSLGTGPVETQYF
-	TRBV7-8	TRBD1	14	TRBJ1-1	TGTGCCAGCAGCCGAAAGACAGGGCCCACTGAAGCTTTCTTT	CASSRKTGPTEAFF
-	TRBV10-3	-	14	TRBJ2-7	TGTGCCGCCCAGGCAGGGATTAGCTCCTACGAGCAGTACTTC	CAAQAGISSYEQYF
-	TRBV2	TRBD1	14	TRBJ1-2	TGTGCCAGCAGGCCGGGACAGGGGGGCTATGGCTACACCTTC	CASRPGQGGYGYTF
-	TRBV10-3	-	15	TRBJ1-4	TGTGCCATCAGGGGTGGACAGTCAACTAATGAAAAACTGTTTTTT	CAIRGGQSTNEKLFF
-	TRBV25-1	TRBD2	17	TRBJ2-1	TGTGCCAGCACATCTCCGATAGGGGCGGGAGGTCGGGGAGAGCAGTTCTTC	CASTSPIGAGGRGEQFF
-	TRBV5-4	TRBD2	14	TRBJ2-2	TGTGCCAGCAGCTTAGCGGGAGGCACCGGGGAGCTGTTTTTT	CASSLAGGTGELFF
-	TRBV7-2	-	13	TRBJ2-7	TGTGCCAGCAGCTTACAGGTATCCTACGAGCAGTACTTC	CASSLQVSYEQYF